Sequencing of this T cell receptor (beta chain) was carried out in a study of cytomegalovirus exposure and HLA in healthy donors. The table came from immunoSEQ multiplex PCR; TCRdb's copy has only in-frame clones and leaves some out. The sample shows 150,000 or so clones, 85% of them seen only once. From the 120-subject validation cohort, which was separate from the roughly 700-subject first cohort, the donors were drawn. Note on this clone: Distinct nucleotide sequences in the sample also encode this CDR3.

CDR1 LGHNA and CDR2 YSLEER come from the germline V gene. CDR3 size: 14 residues. The V end lost 1 base, the J end lost 7 bases, and 10 bases lay between the germline ends. Source material: PBMCs. This sequence joins TRBV4-3 and TRBJ1-4; D is perhaps TRBD1 (5 bases). The sequence was obtained from a man aged 30 to 45 in good health and CMV-seropositive. The CDR3 here is CASSQVGGGEKLFF. For the CDR3, the DNA is TGCGCCAGCAGCCAAGTTGGGGGGGGTGAAAAACTGTTTTTT.